Listed below are T cell receptor beta chains from one sample, sequenced in a study of blood T cell repertoires in COVID-19. Data came from immunoSEQ multiplex PCR; TCRdb stores just in-frame clones and leaves some out. There are approximately 320,000 clones in the sample; roughly 90% occur only once, and about 8.9% lies in the top ten. The source material was PBMCs or T cells enriched from blood (not recorded which). All receptors come from a woman between 18 and 29 years old who had recovered from COVID-19. Both conserved end residues are part of each CDR3. A D gene is named only where the DNA matches it firmly. The listing skips clone size in some rows; elsewhere it reads once, few, many or a size class.

cdr3_aa | cdr3_nt | clone_size | d_call | cdr3_length | j_call | v_call
CARMTSGSTRTYNEQFF | TGCGCCAGGATGACTAGCGGGAGCACCCGCACCTACAATGAGCAGTTCTTC | NA | TRBD2 | 17 | TRBJ2-1 | TRBV10-1
CASSQDPGQEGAGYTF | TGCGCCAGCAGCCAAGATCCGGGACAGGAAGGGGCTGGCTACACCTTC | once | TRBD1 | 16 | TRBJ1-2 | TRBV4-3
CASSPPGEGLYEQYF | TGTGCCAGCAGCCCCCCCGGGGAGGGCCTCTACGAGCAGTACTTC | NA | TRBD2 | 15 | TRBJ2-7 | TRBV13
CASSYEGYEQYF | TGTGCCAGCAGTTATGAGGGATACGAGCAGTACTTC | once | NA | 12 | TRBJ2-7 | TRBV6-2/TRBV6-3
CASIPWSQPQETQYF | TGTGCCAGCATCCCCTGGAGCCAGCCGCAAGAGACCCAGTACTTC | NA | NA | 15 | TRBJ2-5 | TRBV28
CASSPQGVRNTEAFF | TGTGCCAGCAGTCCTCAGGGGGTAAGAAACACTGAAGCTTTCTTT | NA | TRBD1 | 15 | TRBJ1-1 | TRBV6-5
CASSYPLSNQPQHF | TGTGCCAGCAGTTACCCCCTTAGCAATCAGCCCCAGCATTTT | few | NA | 14 | TRBJ1-5 | TRBV6-2/TRBV6-3
CASKGDRGPDTQYF | TGTGCCAGCAAGGGGGACAGGGGGCCAGATACGCAGTATTTT | NA | TRBD1 | 14 | TRBJ2-3 | TRBV6-5
CASSSTGLNEKLFF | TGTGCCAGCAGTTCGACAGGGTTGAATGAAAAACTGTTTTTT | NA | TRBD1 | 14 | TRBJ1-4 | TRBV28
CASSLTGNDGRPQHF | TGTGCCAGCAGTTTAACAGGGAACGACGGCCGGCCCCAGCATTTT | NA | NA | 15 | TRBJ1-5 | TRBV6-5
CASIGRTRLNTEAFF | TGTGCCAGCATCGGCCGGACTCGATTGAACACTGAAGCTTTCTTT | NA | NA | 15 | TRBJ1-1 | TRBV28
CASSLVAGSANEKLFF | TGTGCCAGCAGCTTGGTGGCGGGATCGGCTAATGAAAAACTGTTTTTT | NA | NA | 16 | TRBJ1-4 | TRBV5-5
CASSEYAGPNQPQHF | TGTGCCAGCAGTGAATACGCAGGGCCAAATCAGCCCCAGCATTTT | once | NA | 15 | TRBJ1-5 | TRBV25-1
CASSTRRSNTEAFF | TGTGCCAGCAGTACCAGGCGTAGTAACACTGAAGCTTTCTTT | once | NA | 14 | TRBJ1-1 | TRBV6-2/TRBV6-3
CASSHRPRPDPGFDIQYF | TGTGCCAGCAGCCACCGCCCCAGACCCGACCCAGGCTTCGACATTCAGTACTTC | NA | NA | 18 | TRBJ2-4 | TRBV3-1/TRBV3-2
CASRAGTGGGHEQYF | TGTGCCAGCAGGGCCGGGACAGGGGGCGGCCACGAGCAGTACTTC | NA | TRBD1 | 15 | TRBJ2-7 | TRBV7-6
CASSPLGTGSYEQYF | TGCGCCAGCAGCCCCCTTGGGACAGGGTCCTACGAGCAGTACTTC | NA | TRBD1 | 15 | TRBJ2-7 | TRBV4-1
CASVGGFHNEQFF | TGTGCCAGCGTTGGGGGGTTTCACAATGAGCAGTTCTTC | NA | NA | 13 | TRBJ2-1 | TRBV11-2
CASSEASGGSYEQYF | TGTGCCAGCAGTGAAGCATCCGGGGGCTCCTACGAGCAGTACTTC | NA | NA | 15 | TRBJ2-7 | TRBV6-1
CANQDLQGGETQYF | TGTGCCAATCAGGATTTACAGGGCGGGGAGACCCAGTACTTC | NA | NA | 14 | TRBJ2-5 | TRBV6-5
CASSVAGGPSYEQYF | TGTGCCAGCAGCGTAGCGGGAGGGCCCTCCTACGAGCAGTACTTC | NA | TRBD2 | 15 | TRBJ2-7 | TRBV9
CASSVTGSNSPLHF | TGTGCCAGCAGCGTAACAGGGAGCAATTCACCCCTCCACTTT | NA | NA | 14 | TRBJ1-6 | TRBV9
CAWSRGERLSGAGNTIYF | TGTGCCTGGAGCCGGGGGGAGAGACTCTCAGGGGCTGGAAACACCATATATTTT | NA | NA | 18 | TRBJ1-3 | TRBV30
CASSPGRRSGQFF | TGTGCCAGCAGTCCTGGGAGGCGGTCCGGGCAGTTCTTC | few | NA | 13 | TRBJ2-1 | TRBV28
CASSLQGGNNSPLHF | TGTGCCAGCAGTTTACAGGGAGGGAATAATTCACCCCTCCACTTT | NA | NA | 15 | TRBJ1-6 | TRBV7-9
CASSPRTSGSTDTQYF | TGTGCCAGCAGTCCACGGACTAGCGGGAGTACAGATACGCAGTATTTT | once | TRBD2 | 16 | TRBJ2-3 | TRBV28
CASSYRQGFPTYEQYF | TGTGCCAGCAGTTACCGACAGGGTTTCCCCACCTACGAGCAGTACTTC | few | TRBD1 | 16 | TRBJ2-7 | TRBV6-6
CASRPQGGNEKLFF | TGTGCCAGCAGGCCACAGGGTGGGAATGAAAAACTGTTTTTT | NA | NA | 14 | TRBJ1-4 | TRBV25-1
CASSLGGGRRPRAVTQYF | TGTGCCAGCAGTTTGGGGGGCGGGAGACGTCCGAGGGCGGTGACCCAGTACTTC | NA | NA | 18 | TRBJ2-5 | TRBV28
CASIGTLGGNIQYF | TGTGCCAGCATTGGAACCCTCGGGGGAAACATTCAGTACTTC | once | NA | 14 | TRBJ2-4 | TRBV7-9
CASSRGETGGVGNEKLFF | TGTGCCAGCAGCCGAGGGGAGACAGGGGGCGTTGGAAATGAAAAACTGTTTTTT | NA | TRBD1 | 18 | TRBJ1-4 | TRBV9
CATSRPRGGSNYGYTF | TGTGCCACCAGCAGACCCCGGGGGGGTTCAAACTATGGCTACACCTTC | NA | NA | 16 | TRBJ1-2 | TRBV15
CASSLGIMSSGVQETQYF | TGTGCCAGCAGCTTAGGTATTATGTCTAGCGGGGTCCAAGAGACCCAGTACTTC | NA | TRBD2 | 18 | TRBJ2-5 | TRBV7-9
CASSSEMGGQPQHF | TGTGCCAGCAGCTCTGAGATGGGAGGGCAGCCCCAGCATTTT | NA | NA | 14 | TRBJ1-5 | TRBV7-9
CASMQQMNTEAFF | TGTGCCAGCATGCAACAGATGAACACTGAAGCTTTCTTT | few | NA | 13 | TRBJ1-1 | TRBV5-6
CSASPLRGQSYQETQYF | TGCAGTGCTAGTCCACTCCGGGGACAGAGCTACCAAGAGACCCAGTACTTC | NA | TRBD1 | 17 | TRBJ2-5 | TRBV20-1
CASSQDVAGNNEKLFF | TGTGCCAGCAGCCAAGATGTGGCAGGGAATAATGAAAAACTGTTTTTT | NA | NA | 16 | TRBJ1-4 | TRBV4-2
CASSLVAASYNSPLHF | TGTGCCAGCAGTTTAGTGGCGGCCTCCTATAATTCACCCCTCCACTTT | NA | NA | 16 | TRBJ1-6 | TRBV28
CASSLVNRGLGSPLHF | TGTGCCAGCAGCTTAGTTAACAGGGGGCTTGGTTCACCCCTCCACTTT | NA | TRBD1 | 16 | TRBJ1-6 | TRBV7-2